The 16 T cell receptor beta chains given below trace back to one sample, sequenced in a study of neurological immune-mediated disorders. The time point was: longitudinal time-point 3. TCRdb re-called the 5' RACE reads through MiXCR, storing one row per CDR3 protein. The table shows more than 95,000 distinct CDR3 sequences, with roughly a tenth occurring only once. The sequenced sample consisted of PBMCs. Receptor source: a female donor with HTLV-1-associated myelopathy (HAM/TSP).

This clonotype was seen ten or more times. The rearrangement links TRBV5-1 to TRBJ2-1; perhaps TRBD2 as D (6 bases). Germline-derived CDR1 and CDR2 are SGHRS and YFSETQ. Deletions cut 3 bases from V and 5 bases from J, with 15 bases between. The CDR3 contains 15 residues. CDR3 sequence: CASSWKGLYDNEQFF. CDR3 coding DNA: TGCGCCAGCAGCTGGAAGGGACTTTACGACAATGAGCAGTTCTTC.

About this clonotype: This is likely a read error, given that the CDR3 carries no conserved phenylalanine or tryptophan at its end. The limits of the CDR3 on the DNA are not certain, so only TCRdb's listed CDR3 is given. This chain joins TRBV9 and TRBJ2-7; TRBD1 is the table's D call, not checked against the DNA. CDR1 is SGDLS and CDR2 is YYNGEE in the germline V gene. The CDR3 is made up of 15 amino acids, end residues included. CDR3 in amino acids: CASSVADGGAYEQHL.

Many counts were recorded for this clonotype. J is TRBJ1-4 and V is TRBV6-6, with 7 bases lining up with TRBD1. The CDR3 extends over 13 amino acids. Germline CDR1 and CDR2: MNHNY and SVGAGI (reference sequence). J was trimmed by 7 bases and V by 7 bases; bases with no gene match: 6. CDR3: CASNRDSSEKLFF. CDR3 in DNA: TGTGCCAGCAACCGGGACAGTAGTGAAAAACTGTTTTTT.

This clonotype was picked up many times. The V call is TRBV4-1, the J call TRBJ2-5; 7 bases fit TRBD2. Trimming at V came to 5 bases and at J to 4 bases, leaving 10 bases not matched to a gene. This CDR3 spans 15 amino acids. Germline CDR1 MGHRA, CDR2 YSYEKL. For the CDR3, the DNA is TGCGCCAGCAGCTTAAGCGGGGCATCCCGAGAGACCCAGTACTTC. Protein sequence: CASSLSGASRETQYF.

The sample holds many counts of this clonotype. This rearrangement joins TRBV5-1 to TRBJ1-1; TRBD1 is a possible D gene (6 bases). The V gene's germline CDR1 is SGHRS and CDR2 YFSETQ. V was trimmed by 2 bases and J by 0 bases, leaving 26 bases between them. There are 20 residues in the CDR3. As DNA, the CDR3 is TGCGCCAGCAGCTTATCCCAGGGGTCGCAGCGCGGAGACCTGAACACTGAAGCTTTCTTT. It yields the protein CASSLSQGSQRGDLNTEAFF.

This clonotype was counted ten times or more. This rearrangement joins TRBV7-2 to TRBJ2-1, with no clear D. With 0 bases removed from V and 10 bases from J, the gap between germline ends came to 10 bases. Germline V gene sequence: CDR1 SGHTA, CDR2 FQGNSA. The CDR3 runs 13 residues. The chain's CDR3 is CASSLAAGREQFF. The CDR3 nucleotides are TGTGCCAGCAGCTTAGCAGCCGGCAGAGAGCAGTTCTTC.

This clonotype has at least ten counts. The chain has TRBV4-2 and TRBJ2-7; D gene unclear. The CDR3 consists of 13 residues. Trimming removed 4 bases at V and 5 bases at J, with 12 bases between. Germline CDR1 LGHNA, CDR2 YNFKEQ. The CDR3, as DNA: TGTGCCAGCAGCCCGCAAACAAGGAACGAGCAGTACTTC. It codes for CASSPQTRNEQYF.

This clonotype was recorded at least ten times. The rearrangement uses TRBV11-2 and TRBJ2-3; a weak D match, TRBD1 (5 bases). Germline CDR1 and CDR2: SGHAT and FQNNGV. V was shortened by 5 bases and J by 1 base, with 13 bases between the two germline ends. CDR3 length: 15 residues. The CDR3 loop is CASSLSIGGTDTQYF. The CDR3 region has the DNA TGTGCCAGCAGCCTCAGTATAGGGGGCACAGATACGCAGTATTTT.

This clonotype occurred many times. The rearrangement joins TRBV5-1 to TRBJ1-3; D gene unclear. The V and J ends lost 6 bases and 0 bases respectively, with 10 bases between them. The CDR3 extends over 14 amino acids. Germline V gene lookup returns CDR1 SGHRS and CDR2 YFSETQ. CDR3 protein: CASKDLRSGNTIYF. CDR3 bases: TGCGCCAGCAAGGACCTCCGCTCTGGAAACACCATATATTTT.

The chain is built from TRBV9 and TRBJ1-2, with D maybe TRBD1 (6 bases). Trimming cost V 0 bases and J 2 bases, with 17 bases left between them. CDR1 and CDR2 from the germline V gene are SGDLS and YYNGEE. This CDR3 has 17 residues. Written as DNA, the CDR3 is TGTGCCAGCAGCGTAGACCCAAAGGACAGAAACAACTATGGCTACACCTTC. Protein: CASSVDPKDRNNYGYTF.

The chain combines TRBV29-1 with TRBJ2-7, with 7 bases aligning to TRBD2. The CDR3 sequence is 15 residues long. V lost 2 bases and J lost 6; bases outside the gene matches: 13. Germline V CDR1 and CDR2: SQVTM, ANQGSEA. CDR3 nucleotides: TGCAGCGTTGAAAAGGTTAAGGGGAGGGGAGGCGAGCAGTACTTC. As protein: CSVEKVKGRGGEQYF.

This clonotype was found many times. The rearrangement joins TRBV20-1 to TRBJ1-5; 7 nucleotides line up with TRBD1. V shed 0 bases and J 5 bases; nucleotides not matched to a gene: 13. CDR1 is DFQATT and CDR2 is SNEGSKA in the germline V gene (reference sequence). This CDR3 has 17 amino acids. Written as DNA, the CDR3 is TGCAGTGCTAGAGATCCCCTATCAACAGGGGAGCATCAGCCCCAGCATTTT. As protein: CSARDPLSTGEHQPQHF.

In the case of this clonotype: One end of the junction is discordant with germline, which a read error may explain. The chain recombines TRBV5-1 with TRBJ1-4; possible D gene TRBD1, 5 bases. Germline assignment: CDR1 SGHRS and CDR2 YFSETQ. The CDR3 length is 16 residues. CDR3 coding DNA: TGCGCCAGCAGCTTGGGGGACTTTACAACCAATGAAAAACTGTTTTTT. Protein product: CASSLGDFTTNEKLFF.

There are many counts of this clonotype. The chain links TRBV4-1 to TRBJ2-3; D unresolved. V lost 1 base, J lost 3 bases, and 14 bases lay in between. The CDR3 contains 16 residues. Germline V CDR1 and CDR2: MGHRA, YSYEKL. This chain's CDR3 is CASSQAHRVQTDTQYF. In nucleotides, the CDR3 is TGCGCCAGCAGCCAAGCTCATAGGGTCCAGACAGATACGCAGTATTTT.

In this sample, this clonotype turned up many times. The DNA of the CDR3 is TGCGCCAGCTGCCTCGGTGCGGCGGCTGGAAACACCATATATTTT. It specifies CASCLGAAAGNTIYF. This chain uses TRBV5-1 with TRBJ1-3; D remains unclear. Per the germline V gene, CDR1 is SGHRS and CDR2 is YFSETQ. The V and J ends lost 7 bases and 2 bases respectively, with 16 bases between them. The CDR3 runs 15 residues.

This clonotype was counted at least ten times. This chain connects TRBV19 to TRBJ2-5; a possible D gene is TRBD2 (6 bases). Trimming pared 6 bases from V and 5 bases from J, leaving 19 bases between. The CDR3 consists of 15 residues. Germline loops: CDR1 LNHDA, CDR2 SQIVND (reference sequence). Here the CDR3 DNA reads TGTGCCAGTAGCACGAGGACGCCACGGGGGGAGACCCAGTACTTC. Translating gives CASSTRTPRGETQYF.